A selection of T cell receptor beta chains follows, all from one sample in a study of shared clonotypes between healthy human individuals. TCRdb's copy holds only in-frame clones and misses some; the assay was immunoSEQ multiplex PCR. The data contain around 990,000 clones, about 80% of them singletons. Source material: memory CD4+ T cells from PBMCs. These receptors all come from a man aged 18 to 30 in good health. Some clones in this sample may be carry-over from other donors' samples. Each CDR3 is given with its conserved first and last residue. The order of the fields is clone size, D gene, J gene, V gene, CDR3 protein, CDR3 DNA. The D gene is left open where the match is weak. Expanded clones get a size class; other rows say once, few or many, or leave the size out.

few,NA,TRBJ1-1,TRBV6-6,CASSYRVEGTEAFF,TGTGCCAGCAGTTACAGGGTGGAAGGCACTGAAGCTTTCTTT
NA,NA,TRBJ2-6,TRBV5-1,CASSSTTVSGANVLTF,TGCGCCAGCAGCTCTACTACAGTCTCTGGGGCCAACGTCCTGACTTTC
NA,TRBD2,TRBJ2-2,TRBV6-4,CASRETSSNTGELFF,TGTGCCAGCAGAGAGACTAGCTCCAACACCGGGGAGCTGTTTTTT
NA,TRBD2,TRBJ2-5,TRBV5-5,CASTTGLATVPQYF,TGTGCCAGCACAACGGGACTAGCGACCGTCCCCCAGTACTTC
NA,NA,TRBJ2-1,TRBV5-1,CASSLGGLGNEQFF,TGCGCCAGCAGCTTGGGAGGCTTGGGCAATGAGCAGTTCTTC
NA,TRBD2,TRBJ2-5,TRBV7-9,CASSSPGTSGKETQYF,TGTGCCAGCAGCTCCCCCGGGACTAGCGGCAAAGAGACCCAGTACTTC
NA,NA,TRBJ2-7,TRBV23-1,CAYAIAPSNEQYF,TGCGCCTACGCCATAGCGCCGTCTAACGAGCAGTACTTC
NA,NA,TRBJ2-7,TRBV28,CASTSSGTLVGEQYF,TGTGCCAGCACCTCCTCCGGGACCCTCGTGGGCGAGCAGTACTTC
NA,NA,TRBJ2-5,TRBV5-1,CASSLSQGRTQYF,TGCGCCAGCAGCTTGAGCCAGGGGAGAACCCAGTACTTC
NA,NA,TRBJ2-7,TRBV23-1,CASTHSRNGVYYEQYF,TGCGCCAGCACCCACTCTCGGAACGGGGTCTACTACGAGCAGTACTTC
NA,NA,TRBJ1-1,TRBV4-3,CASSQGTAYTEAFF,TGCGCCAGCAGCCAAGGGACAGCCTACACTGAAGCTTTCTTT
NA,NA,TRBJ2-6,TRBV28,CASSSPRSGANVLTF,TGTGCCAGCAGCTCACCGCGGTCTGGGGCCAACGTCCTGACTTTC
few,NA,TRBJ1-1,TRBV6-5,CASSYGNRMNTEAFF,TGTGCCAGCAGTTACGGTAACAGAATGAACACTGAAGCTTTCTTT
NA,TRBD1,TRBJ1-2,TRBV5-1,CASSPRGQVISNYGYTF,TGCGCCAGCAGTCCACGGGGACAGGTCATCTCTAACTATGGCTACACCTTC
few,NA,TRBJ1-1,TRBV15,CATSLRNRAQGAFF,TGTGCCACCAGCCTCCGTAATAGGGCACAAGGCGCTTTCTTT
NA,TRBD1,TRBJ2-5,TRBV9,CASSVGRGRQETQYF,TGTGCCAGCAGCGTAGGTAGGGGGCGACAAGAGACCCAGTACTTC
once,TRBD1,TRBJ1-2,TRBV5-1,CASRETGTVYGYTF,TGCGCCAGCAGGGAAACCGGGACAGTCTATGGCTACACCTTC
NA,TRBD2,TRBJ2-3,TRBV4-1,CASSQAGEGTSGRRSTDTQYF,TGCGCCAGCAGCCAAGCGGGGGAGGGGACTAGCGGGAGGCGCAGCACAGATACGCAGTATTTT
NA,TRBD1,TRBJ2-5,TRBV2,CASSRGRLETQYF,TGTGCCAGCAGTAGGGGGCGCCTGGAGACCCAGTACTTC
NA,TRBD1,TRBJ2-3,TRBV18,CASSPVGQLERTDTQYF,TGTGCCAGCTCACCCGTGGGACAGCTGGAACGCACAGATACGCAGTATTTT
NA,TRBD1,TRBJ2-7,TRBV18,CASSRGTGSPFFYEQYF,TGTGCCAGCTCACGGGGGACAGGGAGCCCCTTTTTCTACGAGCAGTACTTC
NA,TRBD2,TRBJ2-5,TRBV5-8,CASSSGLAGGPVIETQYF,TGTGCCAGCAGCTCGGGACTAGCGGGAGGGCCTGTCATAGAGACCCAGTACTTC
NA,TRBD1,TRBJ2-1,TRBV7-3,CASSLAGTGMSYNEQFF,TGTGCCAGCAGCTTAGCGGGGACAGGGATGTCCTACAATGAGCAGTTCTTC
NA,TRBD1,TRBJ2-3,TRBV7-2,CASSRPQGTGGNTQYF,TGTGCCAGCAGCCGACCCCAGGGGACAGGGGGAAATACGCAGTATTTT
NA,NA,TRBJ2-1,TRBV6-6,CASSYSGSGGNEQFF,TGTGCCAGCAGTTACTCGGGCAGTGGGGGCAATGAGCAGTTCTTC
NA,NA,TRBJ2-5,TRBV5-1,CASSQLGGETQYF,TGCGCCAGCAGCCAACTAGGCGGAGAGACCCAGTACTTC
few,TRBD2,TRBJ2-7,TRBV30,CAWSPGGSYEQYF,TGTGCCTGGAGCCCGGGGGGTTCCTACGAGCAGTACTTC
NA,TRBD1,TRBJ2-2,TRBV11-2,CASSFRQGAGELFF,TGTGCCAGCAGCTTCCGCCAGGGGGCCGGGGAGCTGTTTTTT
NA,TRBD2,TRBJ2-2,TRBV28,CASSRTSRNTGELFF,TGTGCCAGCAGTCGGACTAGCAGGAACACCGGGGAGCTGTTTTTT
once,NA,TRBJ2-5,TRBV7-3,CASSSQGTRGETQYF,TGTGCCAGCAGCTCACAGGGTACTCGGGGAGAGACCCAGTACTTC
few,NA,TRBJ1-2,TRBV28,CASGGGRGGYTF,TGTGCCAGCGGAGGGGGTCGGGGTGGCTACACCTTC
NA,NA,TRBJ1-3,TRBV18,CASSPGRGNTIYF,TGTGCCAGCTCACCGGGACGGGGAAACACCATATATTTT
once,NA,TRBJ2-3,TRBV5-1,CASSSLDSRGDTQYF,TGCGCCAGCAGCTCTTTGGACTCCCGTGGCGATACGCAGTATTTT
NA,NA,TRBJ1-4,TRBV28,CASSGDTNEKLFF,TGTGCCAGCAGTGGGGACACGAATGAAAAACTGTTTTTT
NA,NA,TRBJ2-5,TRBV5-1,CASSLPPGQETQYF,TGCGCCAGCAGCTTGCCCCCTGGTCAAGAGACCCAGTACTTC
NA,NA,TRBJ2-7,TRBV28,CASSLGKQEQYF,TGTGCCAGCAGTTTAGGAAAACAGGAGCAGTACTTC
NA,TRBD2,TRBJ2-3,TRBV28,CASSLAGGTDTQYF,TGTGCCAGCAGCCTAGCGGGAGGGACAGATACGCAGTATTTT
NA,TRBD1,TRBJ1-4,TRBV5-6,CASSSGTGATNEKLFF,TGTGCCAGCAGCTCGGGGACAGGAGCAACTAATGAAAAACTGTTTTTT
NA,NA,TRBJ2-1,TRBV30,CAWSQEAYEQFF,TGTGCCTGGAGTCAAGAGGCGTATGAGCAGTTCTTC
few,NA,TRBJ2-2,TRBV7-6,CASSLTSGELFF,TGTGCCAGCAGCTTAACATCCGGGGAGCTGTTTTTT
NA,NA,TRBJ2-1,TRBV5-1,CASSLNGGIGLNEQFF,TGCGCCAGCAGCTTGAATGGTGGGATAGGTCTCAATGAGCAGTTCTTC
NA,NA,TRBJ1-1,TRBV28,CASSYDTNTEAFF,TGTGCCAGCAGTTACGACACGAACACTGAAGCTTTCTTT
NA,NA,TRBJ2-3,TRBV19,CAAGFSGTDTQYF,TGTGCCGCGGGTTTTTCTGGCACAGATACGCAGTATTTT
NA,NA,TRBJ1-2,TRBV7-8,CASSRPRAPGGYTF,TGTGCCAGCAGCCGACCCCGGGCCCCCGGAGGCTACACCTTC
NA,TRBD1,TRBJ1-5,TRBV25-1,CASRGTGVNQPQHF,TGTGCCAGCAGGGGGACAGGGGTAAATCAGCCCCAGCATTTT
NA,NA,TRBJ2-2,TRBV9,CASSVLGNTGELFF,TGTGCCAGCAGCGTATTAGGTAACACCGGGGAGCTGTTTTTT
NA,TRBD1,TRBJ1-2,TRBV6-6,CASSYDRGDYGYTF,TGTGCCAGCAGTTACGACAGGGGAGACTATGGCTACACCTTC
NA,NA,TRBJ2-3,TRBV15,CATSRDFTDTQYF,TGTGCCACCAGCAGAGATTTCACAGATACGCAGTATTTT
NA,NA,TRBJ2-7,TRBV7-9,CASSLAPVSYEQYF,TGTGCCAGCAGCTTAGCCCCCGTCTCCTACGAGCAGTACTTC
once,TRBD1,TRBJ1-1,TRBV5-6,CASSGDRGGTEAFF,TGTGCCAGCAGCGGAGACAGGGGTGGCACTGAAGCTTTCTTT
NA,TRBD2,TRBJ2-2,TRBV27,CASSLFHAGANTGELFF,TGTGCCAGCAGTTTATTTCATGCGGGAGCGAACACCGGGGAGCTGTTTTTT
NA,NA,TRBJ2-5,TRBV4-1,CASSPTGEETQYF,TGCGCCAGCAGCCCCACAGGAGAAGAGACCCAGTACTTC